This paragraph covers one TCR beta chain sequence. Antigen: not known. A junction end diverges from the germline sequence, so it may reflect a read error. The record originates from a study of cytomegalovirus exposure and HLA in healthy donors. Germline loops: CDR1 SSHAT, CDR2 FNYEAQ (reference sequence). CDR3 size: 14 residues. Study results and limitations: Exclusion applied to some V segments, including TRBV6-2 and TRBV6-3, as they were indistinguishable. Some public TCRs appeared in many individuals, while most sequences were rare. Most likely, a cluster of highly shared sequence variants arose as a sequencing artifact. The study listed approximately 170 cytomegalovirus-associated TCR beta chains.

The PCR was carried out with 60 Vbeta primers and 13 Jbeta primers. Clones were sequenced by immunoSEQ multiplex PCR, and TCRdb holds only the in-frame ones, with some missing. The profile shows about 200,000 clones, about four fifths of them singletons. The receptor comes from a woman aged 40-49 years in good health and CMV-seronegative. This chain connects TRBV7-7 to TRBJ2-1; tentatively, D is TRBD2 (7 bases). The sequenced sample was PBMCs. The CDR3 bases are TGTGCTAGCAGCTTGGGGGGGGCAGGCGATGAGCAGTTCTTC. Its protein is CASSLGGAGDEQFF. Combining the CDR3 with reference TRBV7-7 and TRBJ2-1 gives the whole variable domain GAGVSQSPRYKVTKRGQDVTLRCDPISSHATLYWYQQALGQGPEFLTYFNYEAQPDKSGLPSDRFSAERPEGSISTLTIQRTEQRDSAMYRCASSLGGAGDEQFFGPGTRLTVL.